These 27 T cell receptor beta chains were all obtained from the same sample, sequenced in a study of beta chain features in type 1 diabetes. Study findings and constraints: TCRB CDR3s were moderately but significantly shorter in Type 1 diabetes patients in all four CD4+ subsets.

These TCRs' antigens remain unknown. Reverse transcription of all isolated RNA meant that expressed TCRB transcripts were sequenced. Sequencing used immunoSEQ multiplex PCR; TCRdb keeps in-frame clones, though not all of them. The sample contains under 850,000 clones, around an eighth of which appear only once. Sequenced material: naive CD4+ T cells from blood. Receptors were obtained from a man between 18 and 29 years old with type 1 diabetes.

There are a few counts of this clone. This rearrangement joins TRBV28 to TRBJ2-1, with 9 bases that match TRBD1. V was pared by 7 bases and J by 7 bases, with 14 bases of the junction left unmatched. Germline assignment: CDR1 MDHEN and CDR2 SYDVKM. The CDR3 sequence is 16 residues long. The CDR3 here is CASTLTRDRVRNEQFF. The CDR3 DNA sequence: TGTGCCAGCACCCTGACACGGGACAGGGTCAGGAATGAGCAGTTCTTC.

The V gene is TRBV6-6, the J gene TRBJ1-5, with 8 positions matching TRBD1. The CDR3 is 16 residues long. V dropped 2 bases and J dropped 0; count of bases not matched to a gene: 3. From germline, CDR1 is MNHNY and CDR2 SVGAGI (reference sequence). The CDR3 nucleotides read TGTGCCAGCAGTTACGGACAGGGCGATAGCAATCAGCCCCAGCATTTT. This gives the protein CASSYGQGDSNQPQHF.

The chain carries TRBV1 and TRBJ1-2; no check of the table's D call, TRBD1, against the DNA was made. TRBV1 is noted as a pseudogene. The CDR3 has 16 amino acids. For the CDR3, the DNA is TGCACCAGCAGCCAAGACGAACAGGTCGTTCTCTATGGCTACACCTTC. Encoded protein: CTSSQDEQVVLYGYTF.

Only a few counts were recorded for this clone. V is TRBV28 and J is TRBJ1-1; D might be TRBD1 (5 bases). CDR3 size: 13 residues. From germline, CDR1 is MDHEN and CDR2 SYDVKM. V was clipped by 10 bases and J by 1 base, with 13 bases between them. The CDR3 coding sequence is TGTGCCACTGATAACAGGCCGAACACTGAAGCTTTCTTT. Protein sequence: CATDNRPNTEAFF.

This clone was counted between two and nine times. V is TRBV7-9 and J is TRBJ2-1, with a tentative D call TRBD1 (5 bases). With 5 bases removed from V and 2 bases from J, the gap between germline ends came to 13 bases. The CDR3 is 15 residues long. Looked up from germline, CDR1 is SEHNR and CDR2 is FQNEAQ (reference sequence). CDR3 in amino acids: CASSPPGSPYNEQFF. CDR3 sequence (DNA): TGTGCCAGCAGCCCCCCAGGGTCCCCCTACAATGAGCAGTTCTTC.

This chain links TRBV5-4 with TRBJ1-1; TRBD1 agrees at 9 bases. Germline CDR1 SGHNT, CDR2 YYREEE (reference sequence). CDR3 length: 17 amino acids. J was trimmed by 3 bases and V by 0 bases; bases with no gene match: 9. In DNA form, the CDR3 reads TGTGCCAGCAGCTTGGGGACAGGGGTTTGGGTGGACACTGAAGCTTTCTTT. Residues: CASSLGTGVWVDTEAFF.

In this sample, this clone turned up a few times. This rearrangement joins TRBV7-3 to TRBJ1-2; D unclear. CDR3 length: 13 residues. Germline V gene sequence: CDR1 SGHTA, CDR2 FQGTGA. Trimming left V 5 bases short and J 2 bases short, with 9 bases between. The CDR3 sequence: CASSPDGNYGYTF. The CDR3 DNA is TGTGCCAGCAGCCCCGACGGAAACTATGGCTACACCTTC.

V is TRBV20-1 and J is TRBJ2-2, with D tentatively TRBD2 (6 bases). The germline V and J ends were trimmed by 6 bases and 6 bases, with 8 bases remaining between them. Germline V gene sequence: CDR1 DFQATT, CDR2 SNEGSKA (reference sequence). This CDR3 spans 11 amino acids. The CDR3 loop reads CSAGGPGELFF. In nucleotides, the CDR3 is TGCAGTGCCGGGGGTCCCGGGGAGCTGTTTTTT.

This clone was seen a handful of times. The CDR3: CASSYSGGSENTEAFF. The CDR3 coding sequence is TGTGCCAGCAGTTATTCAGGGGGCTCGGAGAACACTGAAGCTTTCTTT. The chain uses TRBV6-9 and TRBJ1-1; 7 bases are shared with TRBD1. The CDR3 contains 16 residues. The germline CDR1 and CDR2 sequences are MNHGY and SVAAGI. With V trimmed by 0 bases and J by 1 base, 5 bases remained unmatched.

The CDR3 coding sequence is TGTGCCAGCAGTTCTTTGGGCGATGAGCAGTTCTTC. Its translation is CASSSLGDEQFF. V is TRBV25-1 and J is TRBJ2-1; D gene unclear. The CDR3 contains 12 residues. Trimming left V 5 bases short and J 8 bases short, with 10 bases between. The germline V gene has CDR1 MGHDK and CDR2 SYGVNS.

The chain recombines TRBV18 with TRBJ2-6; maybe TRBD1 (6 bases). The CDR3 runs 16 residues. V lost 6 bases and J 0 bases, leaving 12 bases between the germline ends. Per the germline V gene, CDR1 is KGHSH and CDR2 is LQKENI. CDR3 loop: CASSRADSSGANVLTF. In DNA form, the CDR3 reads TGTGCCAGCTCCCGGGCGGACAGCTCTGGGGCCAACGTCCTGACTTTC. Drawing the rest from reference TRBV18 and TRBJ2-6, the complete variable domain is NAGVMQNPRHLVRRRGQEARLRCSPMKGHSHVYWYRQLPEEGLKFMVYLQKENIIDESGMPKERFSAEFPKEGPSILRIQQVVRGDSAAYFCASSRADSSGANVLTFGAGSRLTVL.

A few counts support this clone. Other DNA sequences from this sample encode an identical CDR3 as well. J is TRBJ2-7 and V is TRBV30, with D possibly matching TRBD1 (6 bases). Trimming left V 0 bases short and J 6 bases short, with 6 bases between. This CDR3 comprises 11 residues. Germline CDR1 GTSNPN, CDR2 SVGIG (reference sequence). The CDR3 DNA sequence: TGTGCCTGGAGTGTACAGGGCGAGCAGTACTTC. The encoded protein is CAWSVQGEQYF.

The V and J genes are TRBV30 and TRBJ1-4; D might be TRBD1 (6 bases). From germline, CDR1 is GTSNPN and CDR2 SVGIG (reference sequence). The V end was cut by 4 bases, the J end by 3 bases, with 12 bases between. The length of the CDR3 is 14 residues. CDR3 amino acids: CAWNREHPNEKLFF. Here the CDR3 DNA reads TGTGCCTGGAACAGGGAACACCCTAATGAAAAACTGTTTTTT.

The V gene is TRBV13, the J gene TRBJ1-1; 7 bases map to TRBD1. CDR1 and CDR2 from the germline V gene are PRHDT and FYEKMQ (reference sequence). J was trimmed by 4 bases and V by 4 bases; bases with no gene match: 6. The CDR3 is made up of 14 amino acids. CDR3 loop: CASSSRGQFTEAFF. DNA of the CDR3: TGTGCCAGCAGCTCCCGGGGACAGTTCACTGAAGCTTTCTTT.

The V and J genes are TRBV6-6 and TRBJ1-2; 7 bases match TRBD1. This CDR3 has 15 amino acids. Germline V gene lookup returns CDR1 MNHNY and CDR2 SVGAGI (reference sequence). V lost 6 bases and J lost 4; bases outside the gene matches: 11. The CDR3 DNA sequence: TGTGCCAGCAGCGGGACAGCGCGCGAAGCCTATGGCTACACCTTC. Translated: CASSGTAREAYGYTF.

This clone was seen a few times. The CDR3 loop is CAIGGASNEQFF. In nucleotides, the CDR3 is TGTGCAATCGGGGGGGCGTCCAATGAGCAGTTCTTC. The V call is TRBV6-1, the J call TRBJ2-1, with 8 bases identical to TRBD2. In germline, CDR1 is MNHNS, CDR2 SASEGT. The CDR3 length is 12 residues.

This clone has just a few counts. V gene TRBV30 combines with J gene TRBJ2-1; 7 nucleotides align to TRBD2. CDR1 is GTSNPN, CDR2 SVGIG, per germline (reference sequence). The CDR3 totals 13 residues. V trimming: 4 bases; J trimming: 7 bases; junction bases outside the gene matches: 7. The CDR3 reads CAWTPPGGNEQFF. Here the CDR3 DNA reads TGTGCCTGGACGCCGCCCGGGGGGAATGAGCAGTTCTTC.

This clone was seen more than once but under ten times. Here the CDR3 reads CASSTGVGQGGETQYF. CDR3 in DNA: TGTGCCAGTAGTACCGGAGTAGGACAGGGAGGAGAGACCCAGTACTTC. The chain employs TRBV19 and TRBJ2-5; 8 nucleotides agree with TRBD1. The CDR3 is 16 residues long. CDR1 is LNHDA, CDR2 SQIVND, per germline (reference sequence). V shed 4 bases, J shed 4 bases, and the junction held 11 bases outside the gene matches.

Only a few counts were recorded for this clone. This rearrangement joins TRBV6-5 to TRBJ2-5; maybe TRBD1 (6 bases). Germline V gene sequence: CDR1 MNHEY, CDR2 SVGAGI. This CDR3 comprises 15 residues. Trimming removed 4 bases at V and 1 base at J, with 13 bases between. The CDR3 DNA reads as TGTGCCAGCAGTTTTCTTGGGGGCCCCCAAGAGACCCAGTACTTC. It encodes CASSFLGGPQETQYF.

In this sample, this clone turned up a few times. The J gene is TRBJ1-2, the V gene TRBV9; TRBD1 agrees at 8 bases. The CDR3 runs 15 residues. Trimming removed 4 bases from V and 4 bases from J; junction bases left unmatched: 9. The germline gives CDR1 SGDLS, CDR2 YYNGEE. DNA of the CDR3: TGTGCCAGCAGCCCCGAGGACAGGGACTTCTATGGCTACACCTTC. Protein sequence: CASSPEDRDFYGYTF. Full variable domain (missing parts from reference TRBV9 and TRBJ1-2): DSGVTQTPKHLITATGQRVTLRCSPRSGDLSVYWYQQSLDQGLQFLIQYYNGEERAKGNILERFSAQQFPDLHSELNLSSLELGDSALYFCASSPEDRDFYGYTFGSGTRLTVV.

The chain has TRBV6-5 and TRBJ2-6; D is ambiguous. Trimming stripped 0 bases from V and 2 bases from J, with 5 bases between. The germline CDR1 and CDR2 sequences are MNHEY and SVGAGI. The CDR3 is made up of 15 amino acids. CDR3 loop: CASSYSTPGANVLTF. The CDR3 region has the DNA TGTGCCAGCAGTTACTCGACCCCTGGGGCCAACGTCCTGACTTTC.

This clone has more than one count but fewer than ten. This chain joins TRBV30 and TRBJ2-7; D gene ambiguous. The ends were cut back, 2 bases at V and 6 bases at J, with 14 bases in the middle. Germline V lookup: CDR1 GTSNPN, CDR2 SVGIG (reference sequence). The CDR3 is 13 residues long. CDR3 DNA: TGTGCCTGGAGTTCTAACGCTTGGGCCGAGCAGTACTTC. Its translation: CAWSSNAWAEQYF. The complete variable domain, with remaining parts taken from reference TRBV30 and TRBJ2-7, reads SQTIHQWPATLVQPVGSPLSLECTVEGTSNPNLYWYRQAAGRGLQLLFYSVGIGQISSEVPQNLSASRPQDRQFILSSKKLLLSDSGFYLCAWSSNAWAEQYFGPGTRLTVT.

CDR3: CASSIFRGAEQFF. CDR3 sequence (DNA): TGTGCCAGTAGTATCTTCAGGGGGGCTGAGCAGTTCTTC. V gene TRBV19 combines with J gene TRBJ2-1; TRBD1 is a possible D gene (7 bases). There are 13 residues in the CDR3. V was pared by 3 bases and J by 9 bases, with 12 bases between. CDR1 is LNHDA, CDR2 SQIVND, per germline (reference sequence).

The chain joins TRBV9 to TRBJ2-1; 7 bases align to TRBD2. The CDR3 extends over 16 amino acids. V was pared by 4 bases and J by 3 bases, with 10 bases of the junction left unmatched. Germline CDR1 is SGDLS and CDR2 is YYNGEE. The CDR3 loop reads CASSPLSGLYYNEQFF. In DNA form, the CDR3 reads TGTGCCAGCAGCCCCTTATCGGGACTATACTACAATGAGCAGTTCTTC.

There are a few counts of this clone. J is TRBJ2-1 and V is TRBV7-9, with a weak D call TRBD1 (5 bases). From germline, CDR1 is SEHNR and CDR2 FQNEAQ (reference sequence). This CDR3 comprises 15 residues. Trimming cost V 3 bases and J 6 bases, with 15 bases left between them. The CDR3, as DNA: TGTGCCAGCAGCTTTGACAGCTACTCTACCAATGAGCAGTTCTTC. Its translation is CASSFDSYSTNEQFF.

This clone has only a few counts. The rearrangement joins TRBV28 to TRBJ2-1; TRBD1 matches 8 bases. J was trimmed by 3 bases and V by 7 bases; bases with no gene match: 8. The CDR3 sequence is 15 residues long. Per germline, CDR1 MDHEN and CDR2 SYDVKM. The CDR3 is CASTRQGILYNEQFF. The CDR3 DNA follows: TGTGCCAGCACCCGACAGGGGATCCTCTACAATGAGCAGTTCTTC.

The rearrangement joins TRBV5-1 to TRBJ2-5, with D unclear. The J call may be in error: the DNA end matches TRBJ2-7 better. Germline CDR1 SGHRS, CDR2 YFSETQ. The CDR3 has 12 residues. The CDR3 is CASSTNSYEQYF. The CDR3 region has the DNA TGCGCCAGCAGCACTAACTCCTACGAGCAGTACTTC.